Shown below are 10 T cell receptor beta chains from a single sample sequenced in a study of OX40 agonist ivuxolimab in advanced cancers. The assay was immunoSEQ multiplex PCR, and TCRdb's table has in-frame clones only and misses some. The profile covers roughly 98,000 clones, with around 83% appearing a single time and more than 1.1% taken by the ten largest. The sequenced sample was CD4+ or CD8+ T cells sorted from blood, obtained in a trial of the OX40 agonist ivuxolimab. These TCRs come from an adult with an advanced solid tumor such as melanoma, head and neck, liver or kidney cancer.

The chain couples TRBV28 to TRBJ2-7, with D uncertain. The CDR3 has 13 amino acids. The V and J ends lost 3 bases and 4 bases respectively, with 10 bases between them. Germline lookup yields CDR1 MDHEN and CDR2 SYDVKM. This CDR3 is CASSFLQSYEQYF. The CDR3 DNA sequence: TGTGCCAGCAGTTTCCTACAGTCTTACGAGCAGTACTTC.

This chain uses TRBV7-2 with TRBJ2-1; D is uncertain. CDR1 is SGHTA, CDR2 FQGNSA, per germline. The CDR3 has 15 residues. The V end was cut by 7 bases, the J end by 0 bases, with 13 bases between. The CDR3 coding sequence is TGTGCCAGCATCCCGGCCGTGAGCTCCTACAATGAGCAGTTCTTC. Residues: CASIPAVSSYNEQFF.

The chain employs TRBV9 and TRBJ2-7; 7 bases line up with TRBD1. The CDR3 spans 16 residues. Germline V lookup: CDR1 SGDLS, CDR2 YYNGEE. Germline trimming cut 4 bases from V and 4 bases from J; bases unmatched to any gene: 14. DNA for the CDR3: TGTGCCAGCAGCCCGGACAGGCCTGTAAATGGTTACGAGCAGTACTTC. The encoded protein is CASSPDRPVNGYEQYF. Complete variable domain (other parts from reference TRBV9 and TRBJ2-7): DSGVTQTPKHLITATGQRVTLRCSPRSGDLSVYWYQQSLDQGLQFLIQYYNGEERAKGNILERFSAQQFPDLHSELNLSSLELGDSALYFCASSPDRPVNGYEQYFGPGTRLTVT.

The chain couples TRBV11-1 to TRBJ2-7; D may be TRBD1 (6 bases). The germline V and J ends were trimmed by 4 bases and 4 bases, with 14 bases remaining between them. CDR3 size: 14 residues. The germline V gene has CDR1 SGHAT and CDR2 FQDESV (reference sequence). The CDR3 bases are TGTGCCAGCAGCTACCAAGGGGGACCTTACGAGCAGTACTTC. Translated, it gives CASSYQGGPYEQYF.

The DNA of the CDR3 is TGTGCCAGCAGCCAGCCCGGGGTTGGGGAAAAACTGTTTTTT. Translation: CASSQPGVGEKLFF. The rearrangement uses TRBV7-9 and TRBJ1-4; D is unresolved. The CDR3 is 14 residues long. Trimming cost V 5 bases and J 8 bases, with 15 bases left between them. Per the germline V gene, CDR1 is SEHNR and CDR2 is FQNEAQ (reference sequence).

This sequence joins TRBV19 and TRBJ1-2, with D maybe TRBD1 (6 bases). Germline values: CDR1 LNHDA, CDR2 SQIVND (reference sequence). The CDR3 totals 14 residues. V was cut by 4 bases and J by 8 bases, with 17 bases left in between. The CDR3 DNA sequence: TGTGCCAGTAGTACCTCCGTTGACAGGACGGGCTACACCTTC. Amino acids: CASSTSVDRTGYTF.

The CDR3 spells CATSRRTGGTDTQYF. The CDR3 DNA is TGTGCCACCAGCAGAAGGACAGGGGGCACAGATACGCAGTATTTT. This chain joins TRBV15 and TRBJ2-3, with 9 bases aligning to TRBD1. V shed 2 bases and J 1 base; nucleotides not matched to a gene: 1. Germline loops: CDR1 LNHNV, CDR2 YYDKDF (reference sequence). The length of the CDR3 is 15 residues. Complete variable domain (other parts from reference TRBV15 and TRBJ2-3): DAMVIQNPRYQVTQFGKPVTLSCSQTLNHNVMYWYQQKSSQAPKLLFHYYDKDFNNEADTPDNFQSRRPNTSFCFLDIRSPGLGDTAMYLCATSRRTGGTDTQYFGPGTRLTVL.

J is TRBJ1-1 and V is TRBV19; D is unresolved. V was pared by 3 bases and J by 6 bases, with 8 bases between. The CDR3 totals 12 residues. Germline CDR1 LNHDA, CDR2 SQIVND (reference sequence). CDR3 sequence reads: CASSIPGSEAFF. The CDR3 DNA reads TGTGCCAGTAGTATCCCGGGGTCTGAAGCTTTCTTT.

The V and J genes are TRBV19 and TRBJ1-2; tentative D call: TRBD1 (5 bases). V was pared by 6 bases and J by 7 bases, with 18 bases between. The CDR3 is 14 amino acids. Germline CDR1 and CDR2: LNHDA and SQIVND (reference sequence). The DNA for the CDR3 is TGTGCCAGTAGAACCGCCGGGGCGTCTTCTGGCTACACCTTC. This codes for CASRTAGASSGYTF.

The chain is built from TRBV6-1 and TRBJ2-5; 8 nucleotides agree with TRBD1. Matching the DNA end better, TRBJ2-7 makes the J call doubtful. Germline V gene data show CDR1 as MNHNS and CDR2 as SASEGT. This CDR3 is built from 14 residues. DNA for the CDR3: TGTGCCAGCAGGGCCGGGACAGGTGTCCACGAGCAGTACTTC. It yields the protein CASRAGTGVHEQYF.